This record looks at one TCR beta chain sequence and its context. Its antigen is unidentified. TCRdb keeps only in-frame clones here, not all; method: immunoSEQ multiplex PCR. The sample has about 57,000 clones, around 88% seen once. The data were obtained in a study of T cell responses to AZD1222 COVID-19 vaccine. The CDR3 spans 14 residues. V was cut by 3 bases and J by 7 bases, with 12 bases left in between. Germline CDR1 is LNHDA and CDR2 is SQIVND (reference sequence). Overall study results and limits: Donors skewed white British and female; clonal diversity was possibly underestimated.

The sample was peripheral blood, taken on day 0 of AZD1222 vaccination. This TCR was recovered from an adult in good health. J is TRBJ1-4 and V is TRBV19; D is ambiguous. CDR3 region: CASSIPVFGEKLFF. CDR3 bases: TGTGCCAGTAGTATCCCCGTTTTCGGTGAAAAACTGTTTTTT.